Listed below are T cell receptor beta chains from one sample, sequenced in a study of T cells in Graves' hyperthyroidism and ophthalmopathy. Each CDR3 protein is one row after TCRdb ran MiXCR on the multiplex PCR reads. The table includes approximately 610,000 distinct CDR3 sequences, under 15% detected once. Sequencing input: blood. Source of these receptors: a woman between 40 and 55 years old with Graves' ophthalmopathy. The CDR3 runs from the conserved cysteine through the conserved F or W. The order of the fields is V gene, J gene, clone size, D gene, CDR3 protein, CDR3 DNA. D genes are given only for firm matches. Size values are once, few and many counts, or a class for expanded clones, and some rows have none.

>TRBV3-1|TRBJ2-1|NA|TRBD2
CASSQDSAVAGISYNEQFF
TGTGCCAGCAGCCAAGATTCAGCGGTAGCGGGGATTTCCTACAATGAGCAGTTCTTC
>TRBV14|TRBJ2-2|many|NA
CASSHNTGELFF
TGTGCCAGCAGCCATAACACCGGGGAGCTGTTTTTT
>TRBV30|TRBJ1-1|few|TRBD1
CAWSLFNWDRNTEAFF
TGTGCCTGGAGCCTTTTTAATTGGGACAGGAACACTGAAGCTTTCTTT
>TRBV27|TRBJ2-7|many|TRBD2
CASSLLTAGGPHEQYF
TGTGCCAGCAGTTTATTAACAGCGGGAGGGCCACACGAGCAGTACTTC
>TRBV7-3|TRBJ2-4|NA|TRBD2
CASSDRTSGRKYF
TGTGCCAGCAGCGACCGGACTAGCGGGAGGAAGTACTTC
>TRBV3-1|TRBJ2-2|NA|NA
CASSQGPGDTGELFF
TGTGCCAGCAGCCAAGGGCCGGGAGACACCGGGGAGCTGTTTTTT
>TRBV20-1|TRBJ2-5|many|NA
CSAFGVGEDLQETQYF
TGCAGTGCTTTTGGAGTGGGGGAGGACTTACAAGAGACCCAGTACTTC
>TRBV6-5|TRBJ2-7|many|TRBD1
CASSRSHRGLYEQYF
TGTGCCAGCAGTCGATCCCACAGGGGGCTCTACGAGCAGTACTTC
>TRBV6-2/TRBV6-3|TRBJ2-2|NA|TRBD2
CASTPLAGANTGELFF
TGTGCCAGCACCCCACTAGCGGGGGCGAACACCGGGGAGCTGTTTTTT
>TRBV28|TRBJ1-2|many|NA
CASSLRGYESYTF
TGTGCCAGCAGTTTACGGGGGTATGAGAGCTACACCTTC
>TRBV5-1|TRBJ2-2|few|TRBD1
CASSLEGTGNGELFF
TGCGCCAGCAGCTTGGAAGGGACAGGGAACGGGGAGCTGTTTTTT
>TRBV11-2|TRBJ2-2|few|NA
CASSLVVGGELFF
TGTGCCAGCAGCTTAGTAGTGGGCGGGGAGCTGTTTTTT
>TRBV28|TRBJ2-7|many|TRBD1
CASRETGYEQYF
TGTGCCAGCAGAGAGACAGGGTACGAGCAGTACTTC
>TRBV6-4|TRBJ1-3|many|NA
CASTQTGGNTIYF
TGTGCCAGCACCCAAACAGGGGGAAACACCATATATTTT
>TRBV28|TRBJ2-5|many|NA
CASSLSRFETQYF
TGTGCCAGCAGTTTATCCCGGTTCGAGACCCAGTACTTC
>TRBV28|TRBJ1-1|few|NA
CASSPPRAGPNTEAFF
TGTGCCAGCAGTCCCCCGCGGGCCGGGCCGAACACTGAAGCTTTCTTT
>TRBV30|TRBJ1-2|few|NA
CAWRGEGRFLNGYTF
TGTGCCTGGAGAGGTGAGGGACGGTTCCTTAATGGCTACACCTTC
>TRBV24-1|TRBJ2-2|many|NA
CATSDLWADGGELFF
TGTGCCACCAGTGATTTGTGGGCGGACGGCGGGGAGCTGTTTTTT
>TRBV29-1|TRBJ2-7|many|NA
CSVEAQAAAEQYF
TGCAGCGTTGAGGCACAGGCTGCCGCCGAGCAGTACTTC
>TRBV2|TRBJ2-5|many|TRBD2
CASRLAGGKTQYF
TGTGCCAGTAGACTAGCGGGAGGAAAGACCCAGTACTTC
>TRBV11-3|TRBJ2-7|many|NA
CASSLWVYEQYF
TGTGCCAGCAGCTTATGGGTCTACGAGCAGTACTTC
>TRBV28|TRBJ1-2|many|TRBD1
CASSLAGGLYGYTF
TGTGCCAGCAGTTTAGCAGGGGGACTCTATGGCTACACCTTC
>TRBV24-1|TRBJ2-7|many|TRBD2
CATSATGRRDGEQYF
TGTGCCACCAGTGCCACCGGGAGGCGGGACGGGGAGCAGTACTTC
>TRBV15|TRBJ1-2|many|NA
CATSRDYHYGYTF
TGTGCCACCAGCAGAGATTACCATTATGGCTACACCTTC
>TRBV6-2/TRBV6-3|TRBJ2-5|many|NA
CASSMGPKETQYF
TGTGCCAGCAGTATGGGACCAAAAGAGACCCAGTACTTC
>TRBV7-9|TRBJ1-1|many|NA
CASRTALLNTEAFF
TGTGCCAGCAGAACAGCTCTGTTGAACACTGAAGCTTTCTTT
>TRBV7-2|TRBJ1-5|many|NA
CASSLDGGGQPQHF
TGTGCCAGCAGCTTAGACGGGGGTGGCCAGCCCCAGCATTTT
>TRBV4-3|TRBJ2-2|many|NA
CASSPQPRDTGELFF
TGCGCCAGCAGCCCGCAACCGAGGGACACCGGGGAGCTGTTTTTT
>TRBV6-2/TRBV6-3|TRBJ1-2|many|NA
CASSKRDGHYTF
TGTGCCAGCAGTAAACGGGACGGCCACTACACCTTC
>TRBV29-1|TRBJ2-5|many|TRBD1
CSVRTGGETQYF
TGCAGCGTAAGGACAGGGGGGGAGACCCAGTACTTC
>TRBV2|TRBJ2-5|NA|NA
CASTPSRGLVKETQYF
TGTGCCAGCACCCCCAGTCGGGGATTGGTGAAAGAGACCCAGTACTTC
>TRBV5-1|TRBJ2-7|NA|NA
CASSAMSGYEQYF
TGCGCCAGCAGCGCAATGTCTGGCTACGAGCAGTACTTC
>TRBV6-2/TRBV6-3|TRBJ2-7|many|TRBD1
CASRDPGTGHYEQYF
TGTGCCAGCAGAGACCCCGGGACAGGGCACTACGAGCAGTACTTC
>TRBV3-1|TRBJ1-3|few|NA
CASSPGTLSGNTIYF
TGTGCCAGCAGCCCGGGAACCCTCTCTGGAAACACCATATATTTT
>TRBV12-3/TRBV12-4|TRBJ1-1|many|NA
CASSYNRPNTEAFF
TGTGCCAGCAGTTACAACAGACCGAACACTGAAGCTTTCTTT
>TRBV12-3/TRBV12-4|TRBJ2-2|many|TRBD1
CASNQGTGYSPGELFF
TGTGCCAGCAACCAAGGGACAGGGTATAGTCCCGGGGAGCTATTTTTT
>TRBV12-3/TRBV12-4|TRBJ2-7|many|NA
CASSLSPNEQYF
TGTGCCAGCAGTTTGTCCCCCAACGAGCAGTACTTC
>TRBV28|TRBJ1-1|NA|TRBD1
CASSVLQGAPTEAFF
TGTGCCAGCAGTGTTCTACAGGGGGCGCCAACTGAAGCTTTCTTT
>TRBV6-1|TRBJ1-1|NA|NA
CASSDFAGTTAFF
TGTGCCAGCAGTGATTTCGCAGGGACTACGGCTTTCTTT
>TRBV7-9|TRBJ2-7|many|NA
CASSYEPGEQYF
TGTGCCAGCAGCTACGAACCTGGCGAGCAGTACTTC
>TRBV28|TRBJ2-7|many|TRBD2
CASRSGLAEQYEQYF
TGTGCCAGCAGATCTGGACTAGCGGAACAATACGAGCAGTACTTC
>TRBV4-1|TRBJ1-1|many|TRBD1
CASSLGQGGAEAFF
TGCGCCAGCAGCCTAGGACAGGGTGGGGCTGAAGCTTTCTTT
>TRBV6-1|TRBJ2-2|many|TRBD1
CASSAGGAIGELFF
TGTGCCAGCAGTGCAGGGGGCGCGATCGGGGAGCTGTTTTTT
>TRBV5-1|TRBJ2-7|NA|TRBD2
CASSFGFTSADEQYF
TGCGCCAGCAGCTTCGGTTTTACTAGCGCCGACGAGCAGTACTTC
>TRBV5-1|TRBJ2-1|many|TRBD2
CASSLGTSLNINEQFF
TGCGCCAGCAGCTTAGGGACTAGCCTAAATATTAATGAGCAGTTCTTC
>TRBV18|TRBJ2-7|few|TRBD2
CASSPTSGDPSEQYF
TGTGCCAGCTCACCGACTAGCGGGGATCCCTCCGAGCAGTACTTC
>TRBV30|TRBJ1-6|NA|NA
CAWGQDAAASPLHF
TGTGCCTGGGGGCAGGACGCCGCAGCTTCACCCCTCCACTTT
>TRBV20-1|TRBJ2-5|many|NA
CSVGTEQETQYF
TGCAGTGTTGGGACGGAGCAAGAGACCCAGTACTTC
>TRBV10-2|TRBJ1-2|many|TRBD1
CASRMTGNYGYTF
TGCGCCAGCAGGATGACAGGGAACTATGGCTACACCTTC
>TRBV18|TRBJ2-4|few|NA
CASSPPAVRDIQYF
TGTGCCAGCTCACCACCGGCAGTAAGGGACATTCAGTACTTC
>TRBV14|TRBJ1-1|NA|NA
CASSQALFGQSNTEAFF
TGTGCCAGCAGCCAAGCCCTCTTTGGACAGTCGAACACTGAAGCTTTCTTT
>TRBV24-1|TRBJ2-5|many|TRBD2
CATSPSGGEQTQYF
TGTGCCACCAGTCCCAGCGGGGGCGAACAGACCCAGTACTTC